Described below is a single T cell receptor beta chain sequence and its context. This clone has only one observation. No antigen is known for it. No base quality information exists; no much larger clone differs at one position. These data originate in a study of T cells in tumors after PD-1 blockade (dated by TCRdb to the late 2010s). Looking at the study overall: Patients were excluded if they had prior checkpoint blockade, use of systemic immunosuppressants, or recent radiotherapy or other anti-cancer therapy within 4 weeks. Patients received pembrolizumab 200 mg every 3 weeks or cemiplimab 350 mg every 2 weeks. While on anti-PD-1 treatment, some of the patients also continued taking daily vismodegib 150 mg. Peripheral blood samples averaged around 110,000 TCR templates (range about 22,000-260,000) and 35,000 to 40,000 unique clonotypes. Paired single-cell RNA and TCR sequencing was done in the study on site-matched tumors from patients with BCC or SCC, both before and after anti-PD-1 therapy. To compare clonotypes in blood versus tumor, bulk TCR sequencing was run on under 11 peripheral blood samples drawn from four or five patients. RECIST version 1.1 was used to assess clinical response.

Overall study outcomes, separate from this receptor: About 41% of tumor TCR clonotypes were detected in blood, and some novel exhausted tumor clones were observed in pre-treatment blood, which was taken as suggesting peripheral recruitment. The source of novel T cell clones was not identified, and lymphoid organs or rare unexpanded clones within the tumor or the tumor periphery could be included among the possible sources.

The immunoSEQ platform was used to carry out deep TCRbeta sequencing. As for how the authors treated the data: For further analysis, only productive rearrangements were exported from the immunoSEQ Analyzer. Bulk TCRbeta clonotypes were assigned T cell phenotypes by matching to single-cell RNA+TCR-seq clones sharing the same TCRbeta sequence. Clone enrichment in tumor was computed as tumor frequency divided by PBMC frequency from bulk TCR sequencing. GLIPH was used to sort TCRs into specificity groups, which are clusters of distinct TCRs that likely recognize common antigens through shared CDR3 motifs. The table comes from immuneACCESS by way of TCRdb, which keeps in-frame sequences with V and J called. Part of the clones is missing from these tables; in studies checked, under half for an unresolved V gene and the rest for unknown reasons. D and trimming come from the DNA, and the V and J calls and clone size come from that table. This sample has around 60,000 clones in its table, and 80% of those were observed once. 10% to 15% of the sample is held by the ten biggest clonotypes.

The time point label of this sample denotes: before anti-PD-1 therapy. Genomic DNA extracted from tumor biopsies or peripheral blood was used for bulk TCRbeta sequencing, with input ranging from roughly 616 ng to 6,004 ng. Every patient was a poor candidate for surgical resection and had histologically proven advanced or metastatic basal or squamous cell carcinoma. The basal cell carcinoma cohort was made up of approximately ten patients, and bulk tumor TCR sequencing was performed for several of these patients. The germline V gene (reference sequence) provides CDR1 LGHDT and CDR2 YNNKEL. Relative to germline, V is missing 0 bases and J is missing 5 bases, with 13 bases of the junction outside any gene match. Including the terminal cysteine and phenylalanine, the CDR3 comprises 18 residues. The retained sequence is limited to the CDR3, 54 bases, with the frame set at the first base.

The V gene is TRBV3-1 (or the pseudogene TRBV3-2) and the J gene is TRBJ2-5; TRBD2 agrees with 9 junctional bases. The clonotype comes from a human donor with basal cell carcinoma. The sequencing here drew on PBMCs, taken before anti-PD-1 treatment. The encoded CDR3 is CASSQEWRGGSLRETQYF. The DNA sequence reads TGTGCCAGCAGCCAAGAATGGCGGGGGGGTAGCCTAAGGGAGACCCAGTACTTC.